A selection of T cell receptor beta chains follows, all from one sample in a study of blood T cell repertoires in COVID-19. Here immunoSEQ multiplex PCR was the method, and the copy in TCRdb shows in-frame clones only, minus some. The table has over 600,000 clones, just under 90% seen once. Sequenced material: peripheral blood. These receptor sequences come from a woman under 30 with acute or convalescent COVID-19. Each CDR3 is given with its conserved first and last residue. The order of the fields is clone size, J gene, D gene, V gene, CDR3 protein, CDR3 DNA. A D gene is named only where the DNA matches it firmly. Not all rows give a size; the values are once, few, many and, for expanded clones, a class.

>-|TRBJ1-2|-|TRBV19
CASSISQGNRGYTF
TGTGCCAGTAGTATATCTCAGGGGAACCGTGGCTACACCTTC
>-|TRBJ2-7|-|TRBV29-1
CSVEAGVLPYEQYF
TGCAGCGTTGAAGCGGGGGTCCTTCCCTACGAGCAGTACTTC
>once|TRBJ1-1|-|TRBV27
CASTGGGRMNTEAFF
TGTGCCAGCACCGGAGGCGGGAGAATGAACACTGAAGCTTTCTTT
>-|TRBJ2-3|-|TRBV11-1
CASSLSGGRYTQYF
TGTGCCAGCAGCTTATCCGGCGGGCGTTATACGCAGTATTTT
>-|TRBJ2-3|TRBD2|TRBV4-1
CASRVAGGPDTQYF
TGCGCCAGCAGGGTAGCGGGGGGCCCAGATACGCAGTATTTT
>once|TRBJ2-1|-|TRBV19
CASIGQTGLYNEQFF
TGTGCCAGTATCGGTCAAACAGGGTTGTACAATGAGCAGTTCTTC
>-|TRBJ2-1|TRBD1|TRBV24-1
CATSRDRGRDEQFF
TGTGCCACCAGTCGGGACAGGGGTAGGGATGAGCAGTTCTTC
>-|TRBJ1-3|-|TRBV5-1
CASSLAEGATIYF
TGCGCCAGCAGCTTGGCGGAGGGTGCCACCATATATTTT
>-|TRBJ2-1|-|TRBV7-2
CASSLGTPANEQFF
TGTGCCAGCAGCTTAGGGACTCCAGCGAATGAGCAGTTCTTC
>-|TRBJ1-2|-|TRBV25-1
CASSEGRENSFYGYTF
TGTGCCAGCAGTGAGGGCAGAGAAAACAGCTTCTATGGCTACACCTTC
>-|TRBJ1-1|TRBD1|TRBV6-5
CASSLQGKAFF
TGTGCCAGCAGTTTACAGGGGAAAGCTTTCTTT
>-|TRBJ1-2|TRBD1|TRBV7-2
CASSSDRGYGYTF
TGTGCCAGCAGCTCGGACAGGGGTTATGGCTACACCTTC
>-|TRBJ1-2|TRBD1|TRBV24-1
CATSDPGQGASGYTF
TGTGCCACCAGTGATCCCGGACAGGGGGCGTCTGGCTACACCTTC
>once|TRBJ2-7|-|TRBV6-6
CASMGSGYEQYF
TGTGCCAGCATGGGGTCGGGATACGAGCAGTACTTC
>-|TRBJ2-3|TRBD2|TRBV9
CASSLRLAADTQYF
TGTGCCAGCAGCCTCCGACTAGCGGCAGATACGCAGTATTTT
>-|TRBJ2-7|TRBD1|TRBV24-1
CATSDSNTGGVYEQYF
TGTGCCACCAGTGACTCGAATACAGGGGGCGTTTACGAGCAGTACTTC
>-|TRBJ2-2|-|TRBV9
CASSVKGEGTGELFF
TGTGCCAGCAGCGTAAAGGGAGAAGGGACCGGGGAGCTGTTTTTT
>-|TRBJ1-1|-|TRBV4-3
CASSQDGVLLEAFF
TGCGCCAGCAGCCAAGACGGGGTTCTATTAGAAGCTTTCTTT
>-|TRBJ1-5|-|TRBV4-3
CASSAGQGGQPQHF
TGCGCCAGCAGCGCTGGGCAGGGAGGGCAGCCCCAGCATTTT
>-|TRBJ1-6|TRBD1|TRBV28
CASSLVQGVTYNSPLHF
TGTGCCAGCAGTTTAGTTCAGGGGGTCACCTACAATTCACCCCTCCACTTT
>-|TRBJ2-7|TRBD1|TRBV18
CASSPPRWTGVYEQYF
TGTGCCAGCTCACCACCGAGATGGACAGGGGTTTACGAGCAGTACTTC
>-|TRBJ2-6|-|TRBV11-2
CASSLVSGSGANVLTF
TGTGCCAGCAGCTTAGTTTCGGGGTCTGGGGCCAACGTCCTGACTTTC
>few|TRBJ1-6|-|TRBV5-1
CASSLEGSYNSPLHF
TGCGCCAGCAGCTTGGAGGGGTCCTATAATTCACCCCTCCACTTT
>-|TRBJ1-2|TRBD1|TRBV6-6
CASSWTTGIDTF
TGTGCCAGCAGTTGGACGACAGGGATTGACACCTTC
>-|TRBJ1-2|TRBD1|TRBV27
CASSLLGQGATGGYGYTF
TGTGCCAGCAGTTTATTGGGACAGGGAGCAACGGGCGGCTATGGCTACACCTTC
>-|TRBJ2-3|-|TRBV30
CAWKSGRTDTQYF
TGTGCCTGGAAAAGCGGGCGCACAGATACGCAGTATTTT
>few|TRBJ2-3|-|TRBV12-5
CASGLGLTTDTQYF
TGTGCTAGTGGCCTTGGACTTACCACAGATACGCAGTATTTT
>-|TRBJ1-1|-|TRBV18
CASSVGQPNTEAFF
TGTGCCAGCTCAGTCGGACAGCCGAACACTGAAGCTTTCTTT
>-|TRBJ2-7|-|TRBV4-2
CASSPRTGDRGDEQYF
TGTGCCAGCAGCCCTCGAACAGGCGATAGAGGCGACGAGCAGTACTTC
>-|TRBJ1-2|TRBD1|TRBV5-4
CASTSAGGDPWGYTF
TGTGCCAGCACCTCGGCAGGGGGAGATCCGTGGGGCTACACCTTC
>-|TRBJ1-2|-|TRBV6-5
CASSYRGSHGYTF
TGTGCCAGCAGTTACCGGGGTTCCCATGGCTACACCTTC
>-|TRBJ2-1|-|TRBV19
CASTWGAYNEQFF
TGTGCCAGTACCTGGGGAGCCTACAATGAGCAGTTCTTC
>-|TRBJ2-5|TRBD2|TRBV27
CASSSPAGDTQYF
TGTGCCAGCAGTTCCCCCGCGGGGGACACCCAGTACTTC
>-|TRBJ2-1|TRBD2|TRBV6-4
CASSDLAGGGNEQFF
TGTGCCAGCAGTGACCTTGCGGGGGGGGGCAATGAGCAGTTCTTC
>-|TRBJ1-1|-|TRBV7-3
CASSSGPSMNTEAFF
TGTGCCAGCAGCTCTGGTCCATCTATGAACACTGAAGCTTTCTTT
>-|TRBJ2-7|-|TRBV7-2
CASSSTASSYEQYF
TGTGCCAGCAGTTCGACGGCTAGCTCCTACGAGCAGTACTTC
>-|TRBJ2-3|-|TRBV19
CASSIQGGGEDTQYF
TGTGCCAGTAGTATACAGGGGGGCGGCGAAGATACGCAGTATTTT
>-|TRBJ1-1|TRBD1|TRBV6-5
CASSYSSGGTEAFF
TGTGCCAGCAGTTACTCTTCAGGGGGCACTGAAGCTTTCTTT
>once|TRBJ2-3|-|TRBV29-1
CSVEMRVGTDTQYF
TGCAGCGTTGAAATGAGGGTCGGCACAGATACGCAGTATTTT
>-|TRBJ2-1|-|TRBV4-3
CASSFLRGHEQFF
TGCGCCAGCAGCTTTCTAAGGGGTCATGAGCAGTTCTTC
>-|TRBJ1-2|TRBD1|TRBV5-1
CASSPGQGLEGYTF
TGCGCCAGCAGCCCGGGACAGGGGCTCGAGGGCTACACCTTC
>once|TRBJ1-2|TRBD1|TRBV27
CASSLSPDRGSYGYTF
TGTGCCAGCAGTTTGTCACCGGACAGGGGTAGCTATGGCTACACCTTC
>-|TRBJ1-4|-|TRBV4-3
CASSQGQRTHGEKLFF
TGCGCCAGCAGCCAAGGTCAACGAACTCACGGGGAAAAACTGTTTTTT
>-|TRBJ1-1|-|TRBV10-1
CASSDFSRGMNTEAFF
TGCGCCAGCAGTGACTTCTCCAGGGGAATGAACACTGAAGCTTTCTTT
>-|TRBJ2-7|TRBD2|TRBV7-2
CASSLASGDPYEQYF
TGTGCCAGCAGCTTAGCTAGCGGGGATCCCTACGAGCAGTACTTC
>once|TRBJ2-1|-|TRBV9
CASSPAGTGLYNEQFF
TGTGCCAGCAGCCCAGCGGGGACAGGCCTGTACAATGAGCAGTTCTTC
>-|TRBJ1-1|TRBD1|TRBV10-2
CASSNRGTEAFF
TGCGCCAGCAGTAACAGGGGGACTGAAGCTTTCTTT
>few|TRBJ2-2|TRBD1|TRBV28
CASSSPQGALTGELFF
TGTGCCAGCAGTTCACCACAGGGGGCTCTCACCGGGGAGCTGTTTTTT
>-|TRBJ2-5|TRBD2|TRBV5-1
CASSLLAGGQETQYF
TGCGCCAGCAGCTTGCTAGCGGGGGGCCAAGAGACCCAGTACTTC
>few|TRBJ2-3|-|TRBV6-5
CASSYSSENTDTQYF
TGTGCCAGCAGTTACTCATCGGAGAACACAGATACGCAGTATTTT
>-|TRBJ2-7|-|TRBV6-6
CASSSVQDSRSYEQYF
TGTGCCAGCAGCTCGGTGCAGGACAGCCGCTCCTACGAGCAGTACTTC